The T cell receptor (beta chain) under discussion was sequenced for a study of CD8 T cells in ankylosing spondylitis. Germline V lookup: CDR1 ENHRY, CDR2 SYGVKD. Deletions cut 3 bases from V and 1 base from J, with 9 bases between. The CDR3 runs to 14 residues. The study, taken as a whole, reports: What seemed typical of ankylosing spondylitis blood was a TCR beta motif built from several highly homologous variants. From matched ankylosing spondylitis synovial fluid, disease-linked clones were reportedly recovered at significantly enriched levels.

Remarks on this clonotype: As yet, its antigen is unknown.

5'-RACE, quantitative and with molecular barcodes, yielded the TCR beta libraries. TCRdb itself ran the 5' RACE reads through MiXCR, one entry per CDR3 protein. The top ten hold 0.75% to 0.9% of the sample, which has hundreds of thousands of distinct CDR3 sequences, about 25% seen once. Input material: blood, either unsorted or a sorted T cell fraction (not recorded which). V usage is TRBV10-3 and J usage is TRBJ1-1; D might be TRBD1 (5 bases). The source of this sequence is a male donor with ankylosing spondylitis. CDR3 amino acids: CAISEGVGNTEAFF. CDR3 bases: TGTGCCATCAGTGAAGGGGTGGGGAACACTGAAGCTTTCTTT.